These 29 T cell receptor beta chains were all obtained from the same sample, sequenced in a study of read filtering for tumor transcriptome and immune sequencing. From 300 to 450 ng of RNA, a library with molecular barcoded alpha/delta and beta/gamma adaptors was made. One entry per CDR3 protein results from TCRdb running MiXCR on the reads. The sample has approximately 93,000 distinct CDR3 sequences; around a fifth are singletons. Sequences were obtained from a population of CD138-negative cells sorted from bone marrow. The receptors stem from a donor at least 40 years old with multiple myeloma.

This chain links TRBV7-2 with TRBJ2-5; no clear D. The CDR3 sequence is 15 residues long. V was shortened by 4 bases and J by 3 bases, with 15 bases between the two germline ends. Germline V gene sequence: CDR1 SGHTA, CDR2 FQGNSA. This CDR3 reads CASSSGPWQEETQYF. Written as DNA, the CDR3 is TGTGCCAGCAGCTCCGGCCCATGGCAGGAAGAGACCCAGTACTTC.

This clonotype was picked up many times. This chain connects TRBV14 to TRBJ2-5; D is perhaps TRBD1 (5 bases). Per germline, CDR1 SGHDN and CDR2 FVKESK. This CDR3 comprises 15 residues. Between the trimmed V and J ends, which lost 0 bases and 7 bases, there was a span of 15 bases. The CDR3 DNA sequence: TGTGCCAGCAGCCAAGATTTAGCCACAGGCAGGACCCAGTACTTC. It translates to CASSQDLATGRTQYF.

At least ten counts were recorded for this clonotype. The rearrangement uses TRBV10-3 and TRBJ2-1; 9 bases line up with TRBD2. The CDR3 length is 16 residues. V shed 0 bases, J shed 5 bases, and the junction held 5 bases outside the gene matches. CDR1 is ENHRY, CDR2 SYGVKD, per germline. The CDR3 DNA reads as TGTGCCATCAGTGAGTCTAGCGGGGGCCTCCACAATGAGCAGTTCTTC. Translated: CAISESSGGLHNEQFF.

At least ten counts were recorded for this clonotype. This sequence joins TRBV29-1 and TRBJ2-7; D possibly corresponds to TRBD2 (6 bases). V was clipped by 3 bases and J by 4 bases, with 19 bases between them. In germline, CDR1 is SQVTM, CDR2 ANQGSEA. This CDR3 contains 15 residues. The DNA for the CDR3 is TGCAGCGTTGAGAGGGACTCCGGCCATCCATACGAGCAGTACTTC. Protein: CSVERDSGHPYEQYF.

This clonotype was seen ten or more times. The CDR3 bases are TGTGCCAGCAGCCAAGGGCCAAAGGCCCCCCTCCACTTT. This codes for CASSQGPKAPLHF. The chain carries TRBV3-2 and TRBJ1-6. TRBV3-2 is deemed a pseudogene. This CDR3 is built from 13 residues.

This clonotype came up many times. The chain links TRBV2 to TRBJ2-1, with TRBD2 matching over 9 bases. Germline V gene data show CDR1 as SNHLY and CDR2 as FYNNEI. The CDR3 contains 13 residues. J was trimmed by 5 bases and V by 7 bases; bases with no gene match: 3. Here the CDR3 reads CASMTSGNNEQFF. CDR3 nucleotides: TGTGCCAGCATGACTAGCGGAAACAATGAGCAGTTCTTC.

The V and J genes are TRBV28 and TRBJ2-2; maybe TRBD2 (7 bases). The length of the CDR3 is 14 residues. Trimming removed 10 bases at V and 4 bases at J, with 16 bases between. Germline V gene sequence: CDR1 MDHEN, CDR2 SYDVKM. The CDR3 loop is CATEGGVLTGELFF. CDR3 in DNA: TGTGCCACAGAGGGGGGGGTGCTCACCGGGGAGCTGTTTTTT.

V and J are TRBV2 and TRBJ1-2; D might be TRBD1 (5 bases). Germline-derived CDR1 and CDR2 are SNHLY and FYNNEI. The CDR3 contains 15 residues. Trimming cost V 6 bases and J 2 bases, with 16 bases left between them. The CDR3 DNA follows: TGTGCCAGCAGCGCTGGGGCAGGGTCGAACTATGGCTACACCTTC. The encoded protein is CASSAGAGSNYGYTF. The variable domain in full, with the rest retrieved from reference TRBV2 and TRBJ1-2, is EPEVTQTPSHQVTQMGQEVILRCVPISNHLYFYWYRQILGQKVEFLVSFYNNEISEKSEIFDDQFSVERPDGSNFTLKIRSTKLEDSAMYFCASSAGAGSNYGYTFGSGTRLTVV.

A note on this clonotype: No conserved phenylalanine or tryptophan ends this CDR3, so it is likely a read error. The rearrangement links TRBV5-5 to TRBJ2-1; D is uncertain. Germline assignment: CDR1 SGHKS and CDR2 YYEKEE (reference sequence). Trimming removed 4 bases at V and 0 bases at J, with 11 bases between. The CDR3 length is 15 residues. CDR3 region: CASSPDTYSYNEQFS. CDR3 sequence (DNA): TGTGCCAGCAGCCCCGATACCTACTCCTACAATGAGCAGTTCTCC.

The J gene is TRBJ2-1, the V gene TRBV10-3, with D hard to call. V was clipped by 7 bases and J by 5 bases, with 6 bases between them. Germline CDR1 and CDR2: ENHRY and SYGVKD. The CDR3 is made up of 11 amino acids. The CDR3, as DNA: TGTGCCATCACGAAAAACAATGAGCAGTTCTTC. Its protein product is CAITKNNEQFF.

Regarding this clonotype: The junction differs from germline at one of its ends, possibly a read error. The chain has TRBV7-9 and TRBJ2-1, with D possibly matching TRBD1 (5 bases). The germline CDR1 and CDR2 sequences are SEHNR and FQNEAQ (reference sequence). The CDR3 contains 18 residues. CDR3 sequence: CDSILDDQGIGGVNEQFF. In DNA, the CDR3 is TGTGACAGCATCTTAGATGACCAGGGAATTGGTGGGGTCAATGAGCAGTTCTTC.

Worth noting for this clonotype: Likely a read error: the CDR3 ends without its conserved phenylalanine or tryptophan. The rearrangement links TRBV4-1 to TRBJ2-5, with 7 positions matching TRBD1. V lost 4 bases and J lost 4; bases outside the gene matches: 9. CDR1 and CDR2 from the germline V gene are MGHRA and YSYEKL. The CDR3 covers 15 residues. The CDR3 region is CASSPTGTAIETQYY. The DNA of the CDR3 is TGCGCCAGCAGCCCGACCGGGACAGCAATAGAGACCCAGTACTAC.

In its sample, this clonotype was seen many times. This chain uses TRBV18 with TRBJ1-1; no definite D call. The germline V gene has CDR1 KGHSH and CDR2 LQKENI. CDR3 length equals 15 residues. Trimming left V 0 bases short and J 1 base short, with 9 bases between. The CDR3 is CASSPPNGGNTEAFF. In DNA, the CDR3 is TGTGCCAGCTCACCACCGAATGGAGGGAACACTGAAGCTTTCTTT. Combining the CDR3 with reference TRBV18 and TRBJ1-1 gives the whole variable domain NAGVMQNPRHLVRRRGQEARLRCSPMKGHSHVYWYRQLPEEGLKFMVYLQKENIIDESGMPKERFSAEFPKEGPSILRIQQVVRGDSAAYFCASSPPNGGNTEAFFGQGTRLTVV.

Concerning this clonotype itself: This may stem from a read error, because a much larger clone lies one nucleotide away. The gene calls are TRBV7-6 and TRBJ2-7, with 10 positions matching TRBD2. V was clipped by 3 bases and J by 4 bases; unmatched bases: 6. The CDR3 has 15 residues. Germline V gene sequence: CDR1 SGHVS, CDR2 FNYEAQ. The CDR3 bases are TGTGCCAGCAGCTTTGGTAGCGGGGGGACTTACGAGCAGTACTTC. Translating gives CASSFGSGGTYEQYF.

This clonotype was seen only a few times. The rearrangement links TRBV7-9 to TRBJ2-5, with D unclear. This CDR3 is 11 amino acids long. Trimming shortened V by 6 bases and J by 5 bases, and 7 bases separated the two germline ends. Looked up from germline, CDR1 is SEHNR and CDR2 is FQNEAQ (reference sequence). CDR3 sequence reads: CASRILETQYF. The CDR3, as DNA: TGTGCCAGCAGAATCCTCGAGACCCAGTACTTC.

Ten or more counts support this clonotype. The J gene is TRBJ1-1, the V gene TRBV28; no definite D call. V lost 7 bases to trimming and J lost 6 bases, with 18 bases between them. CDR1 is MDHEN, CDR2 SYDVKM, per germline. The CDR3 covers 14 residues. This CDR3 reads CASTPLSQVPEAFF. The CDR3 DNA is TGTGCCAGCACACCCCTTAGTCAGGTTCCTGAAGCTTTCTTT.

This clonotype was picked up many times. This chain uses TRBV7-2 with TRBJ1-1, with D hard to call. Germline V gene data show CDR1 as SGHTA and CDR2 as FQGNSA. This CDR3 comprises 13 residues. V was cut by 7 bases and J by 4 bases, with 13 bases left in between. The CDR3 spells CASNVDTITEAFF. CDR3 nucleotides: TGTGCCAGCAATGTAGACACTATCACTGAAGCTTTCTTT.

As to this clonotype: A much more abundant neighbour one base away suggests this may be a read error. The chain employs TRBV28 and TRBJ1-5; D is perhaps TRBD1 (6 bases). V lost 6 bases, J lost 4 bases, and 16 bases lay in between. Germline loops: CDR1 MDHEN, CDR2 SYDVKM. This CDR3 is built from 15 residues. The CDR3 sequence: CASRPTRTANQPQHF. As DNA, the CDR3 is TGTGCCAGCAGGCCGACCAGGACAGCAAATCAGCCCCAGCATTTT.

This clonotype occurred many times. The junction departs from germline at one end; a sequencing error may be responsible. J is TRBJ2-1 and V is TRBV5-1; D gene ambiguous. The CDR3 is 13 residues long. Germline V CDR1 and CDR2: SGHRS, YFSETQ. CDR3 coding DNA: TGTGCCAGCAGCTTGGGATCCTACAATGAGCAGTTCTTC. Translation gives CASSLGSYNEQFF.

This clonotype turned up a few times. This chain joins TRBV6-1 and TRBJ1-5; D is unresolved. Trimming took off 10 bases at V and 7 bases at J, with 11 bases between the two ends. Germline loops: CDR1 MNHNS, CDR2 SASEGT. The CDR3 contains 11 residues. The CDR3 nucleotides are TGTGCCACCAAGGGTCCGCAGCCCCAGCATTTT. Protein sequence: CATKGPQPQHF.

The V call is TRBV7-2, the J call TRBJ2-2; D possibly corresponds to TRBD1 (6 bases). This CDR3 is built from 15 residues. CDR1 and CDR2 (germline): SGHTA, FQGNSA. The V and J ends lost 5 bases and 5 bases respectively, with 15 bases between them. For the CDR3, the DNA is TGTGCCAGCAGCGTAAACAGGGTTGGGACCGGGGAGCTGTTTTTT. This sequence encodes CASSVNRVGTGELFF.

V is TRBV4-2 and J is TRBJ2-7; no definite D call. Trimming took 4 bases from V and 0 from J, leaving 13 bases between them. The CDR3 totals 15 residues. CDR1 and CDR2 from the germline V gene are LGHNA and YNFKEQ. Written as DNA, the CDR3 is TGTGCCAGCAGCCGCACGGACGGACCCTCCTACGAGCAGTACTTC. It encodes CASSRTDGPSYEQYF.

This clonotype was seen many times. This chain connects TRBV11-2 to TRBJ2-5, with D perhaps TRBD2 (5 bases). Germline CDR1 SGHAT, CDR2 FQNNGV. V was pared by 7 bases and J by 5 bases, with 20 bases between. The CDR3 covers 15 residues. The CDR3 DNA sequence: TGTGCCAGCAACGAGCTTGGGCTAGCTGGGGAGACCCAGTACTTC. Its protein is CASNELGLAGETQYF. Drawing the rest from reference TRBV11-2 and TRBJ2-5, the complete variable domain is EAGVAQSPRYKIIEKRQSVAFWCNPISGHATLYWYQQILGQGPKLLIQFQNNGVVDDSQLPKDRFSAERLKGVDSTLKIQPAKLEDSAVYLCASNELGLAGETQYFGPGTRLLVL.

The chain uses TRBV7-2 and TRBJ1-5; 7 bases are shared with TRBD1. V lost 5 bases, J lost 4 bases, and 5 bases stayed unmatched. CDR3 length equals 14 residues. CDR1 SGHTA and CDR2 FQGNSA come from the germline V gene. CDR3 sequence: CASSRGGWNQPQHF. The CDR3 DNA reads TGTGCCAGCAGCCGAGGGGGCTGGAATCAGCCCCAGCATTTT.

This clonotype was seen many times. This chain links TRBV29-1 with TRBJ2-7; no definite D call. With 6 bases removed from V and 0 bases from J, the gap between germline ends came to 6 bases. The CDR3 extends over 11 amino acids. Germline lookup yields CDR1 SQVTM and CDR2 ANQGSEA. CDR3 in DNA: TGCAGCGTCAGCCCCTCCTACGAGCAGTACTTC. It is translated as CSVSPSYEQYF.

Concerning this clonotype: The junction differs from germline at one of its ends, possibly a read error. The CDR3 protein is CASSLGSNYNEQLF. For the CDR3, the DNA is TGTGCCAGCAGTTTGGGGTCAAACTACAATGAGCAGCTTTTC. V and J are TRBV5-5 and TRBJ2-1; D call uncertain. CDR1 is SGHKS and CDR2 is YYEKEE in the germline V gene (reference sequence). The CDR3 spans 14 residues. Combining the CDR3 with reference TRBV5-5 and TRBJ2-1 gives the whole variable domain DAGVTQSPTHLIKTRGQQVTLRCSPISGHKSVSWYQQVLGQGPQFIFQYYEKEERGRGNFPDRFSARQFPNYSSELNVNALLLGDSALYLCASSLGSNYNEQLFGPGTRLTVL.

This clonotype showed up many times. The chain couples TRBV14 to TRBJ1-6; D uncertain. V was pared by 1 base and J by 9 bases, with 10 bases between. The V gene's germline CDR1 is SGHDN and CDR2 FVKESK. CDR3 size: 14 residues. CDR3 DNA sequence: TGTGCCAGCAGCCAAGGGCAGGCTGTTTCACCCCTCCACTTT. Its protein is CASSQGQAVSPLHF.

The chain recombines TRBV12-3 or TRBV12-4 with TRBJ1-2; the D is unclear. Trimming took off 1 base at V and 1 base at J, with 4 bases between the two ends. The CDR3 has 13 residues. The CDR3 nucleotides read TGTGCCAGCAGTTTAGGGAATAACTATGGCTACACCTTC. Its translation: CASSLGNNYGYTF.

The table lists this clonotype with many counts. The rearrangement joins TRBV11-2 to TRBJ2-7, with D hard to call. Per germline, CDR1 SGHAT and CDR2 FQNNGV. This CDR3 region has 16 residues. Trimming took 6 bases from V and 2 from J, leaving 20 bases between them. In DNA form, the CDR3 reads TGTGCCAGCAGGGGGAACAGTGGGCGGAGACCCTACGAGCAGTACTTC. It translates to CASRGNSGRRPYEQYF.